The 25 T cell receptor beta chains reported below all come from one sample, sequenced in a study of T cell changes during pregnancy in multiple sclerosis. Clones were sequenced by immunoSEQ multiplex PCR, and TCRdb holds only the in-frame ones, with some missing. The sample lists about 55,000 clones; approximately 90% were seen once. The sequenced sample was CD4+ T cells from peripheral blood mononuclear cells, obtained in the first trimester of pregnancy. The receptors stem from a female donor with multiple sclerosis, enrolled in a pregnancy study.

The chain carries TRBV2 and TRBJ1-1; D possibly corresponds to TRBD1 (6 bases). The V end lost 3 bases, the J end lost 0 bases, and 8 bases lay between the germline ends. Germline CDR1 reads SNHLY; CDR2 reads FYNNEI. This CDR3 contains 14 residues. The CDR3 loop reads CASSDRGLNTEAFF. The CDR3 nucleotides read TGTGCCAGCAGTGATAGGGGGTTGAACACTGAAGCTTTCTTT.

As DNA, the CDR3 is TGTGCCAGCAGCTTCGGAGTCGGTCAGCCCCAGCATTTT. Protein product: CASSFGVGQPQHF. V usage is TRBV7-6 and J usage is TRBJ1-5; D is undetermined. V lost 3 bases and J 6 bases, leaving 9 bases between the germline ends. From germline, CDR1 is SGHVS and CDR2 FNYEAQ. The CDR3 sequence is 13 residues long.

The chain recombines TRBV5-4 with TRBJ2-7; D is uncertain. The CDR3 consists of 11 residues. Deletions cut 1 base from V and 7 bases from J, with 6 bases between. Per the germline V gene, CDR1 is SGHNT and CDR2 is YYREEE (reference sequence). For the CDR3, the DNA is TGTGCCAGCAGCTTGTTCGGTGAGCAGTACTTC. Residues: CASSLFGEQYF.

This rearrangement joins TRBV18 to TRBJ1-2; TRBD1 agrees at 8 bases. The CDR3 totals 16 residues. V gave up 3 bases and J gave up 4 bases; unmatched junction bases: 10. Per the germline V gene, CDR1 is KGHSH and CDR2 is LQKENI. CDR3 nucleotide sequence: TGTGCCAGCTCACCTGGTCCCCGGACAGGGAGCTATGGCTACACCTTC. Amino acids: CASSPGPRTGSYGYTF.

This clone was detected only a few times. The rearrangement joins TRBV2 to TRBJ2-5; D is perhaps TRBD2 (7 bases). Deletions cut 5 bases from V and 5 bases from J, with 18 bases between. Germline assignment: CDR1 SNHLY and CDR2 FYNNEI. CDR3 length: 15 amino acids. In DNA form, the CDR3 reads TGTGCCAGCAGTAGGACTGGGGGGGCTGAGGAGACCCAGTACTTC. It translates to CASSRTGGAEETQYF.

This rearrangement joins TRBV5-6 to TRBJ2-5; D is perhaps TRBD1 (6 bases). The length of the CDR3 is 15 residues. The germline V gene encodes CDR1 SGHDT and CDR2 YYEEEE. Trimming removed 0 bases at V and 7 bases at J, with 16 bases between. CDR3 nucleotides: TGTGCCAGCAGCTTGGCGGGCCCTCCACAGGGGACCCAGTACTTC. This translates into CASSLAGPPQGTQYF.

This clone is a singleton in its sample. The CDR3 protein is CASSLGLAGGPYEQYF. CDR3 coding DNA: TGTGCCAGCAGCTTAGGACTAGCGGGAGGGCCCTACGAGCAGTACTTC. V is TRBV7-2 and J is TRBJ2-7; 14 bases fit TRBD2. Germline loops: CDR1 SGHTA, CDR2 FQGNSA. After removal of 1 base from V and 2 bases from J, the junction contained 1 base not matched to a gene. The CDR3 runs to 16 residues.

The V call is TRBV7-9, the J call TRBJ2-7; TRBD1 might be the D (6 bases). Germline CDR1 reads SEHNR; CDR2 reads FQNEAQ (reference sequence). The V end lost 1 base, the J end lost 8 bases, and 12 bases lay between the germline ends. CDR3 size: 13 residues. CDR3 protein: CASSLVNRVQQYF. CDR3 nucleotides: TGTGCCAGCAGCTTAGTCAACAGGGTCCAGCAGTACTTC.

The chain uses TRBV30 and TRBJ1-2; TRBD1 is a possible D gene (5 bases). Trimming removed 0 bases from V and 5 bases from J, with 7 bases in between. CDR1 and CDR2 (germline): GTSNPN, SVGIG (reference sequence). This CDR3 spans 12 amino acids. The CDR3 coding sequence is TGTGCCTGGAGTGTTCAGGGATATGGCTACACCTTC. This gives the protein CAWSVQGYGYTF.

The chain uses TRBV6-1 and TRBJ2-3; 8 nucleotides agree with TRBD1. Trimming removed 4 bases from V and 4 bases from J; junction bases left unmatched: 4. Germline CDR1 is MNHNS and CDR2 is SASEGT. The CDR3 consists of 14 residues. In DNA, the CDR3 is TGTGCCAGCAGTGCGGACAGGGTGGCAGATACGCAGTATTTT. Protein: CASSADRVADTQYF.

CDR3 loop: CASSLGGTDNEKLFF. DNA for the CDR3: TGCGCCAGCAGCTTGGGCGGGACAGACAATGAAAAACTGTTTTTT. V and J are TRBV5-1 and TRBJ1-4; 7 nucleotides line up with TRBD1. The germline CDR1 and CDR2 sequences are SGHRS and YFSETQ. This CDR3 is built from 15 residues. Germline trimming cut 0 bases from V and 5 bases from J; bases unmatched to any gene: 4.

This clone occurred a few times. The chain couples TRBV10-3 to TRBJ1-1, with D possibly being TRBD1 (5 bases). With 6 bases removed from V and 4 bases from J, the gap between germline ends came to 9 bases. Germline loops: CDR1 ENHRY, CDR2 SYGVKD. The CDR3 length is 12 residues. In DNA form, the CDR3 reads TGTGCCATCAGCAAGCAGGGCACTGAAGCTTTCTTT. Translating gives CAISKQGTEAFF.

The genes are TRBV7-8 and TRBJ1-2, with 10 bases fitting TRBD1. J gave up 5 bases and V 0 bases, and 3 bases lay outside the gene matches. CDR3 length: 15 amino acids. Per germline, CDR1 SGHVS and CDR2 FQNEAQ. The CDR3 region is CASSLAGQGSYGYTF. The CDR3 nucleotides are TGTGCCAGCAGCTTAGCGGGACAGGGGTCTTATGGCTACACCTTC.

Only one count was recorded for this clone. The chain has TRBV29-1 and TRBJ2-5; TRBD2 matches 8 bases. The V segment lost 7 bases and the J segment 3 bases; nucleotides outside the gene matches: 4. The CDR3 totals 12 residues. CDR1 and CDR2 from the germline V gene are SQVTM and ANQGSEA. The chain's CDR3 is CSGSGGEETQYF. For the CDR3, the DNA is TGCAGCGGAAGCGGGGGTGAAGAGACCCAGTACTTC.

The chain has TRBV19 and TRBJ1-1, with no clear D. Germline CDR1 is LNHDA and CDR2 is SQIVND (reference sequence). The CDR3 runs 14 residues. Trimming took off 6 bases at V and 0 bases at J, with 11 bases between the two ends. CDR3 in amino acids: CASRTGSMNTEAFF. In nucleotides, the CDR3 is TGTGCCAGTAGGACCGGGTCCATGAACACTGAAGCTTTCTTT.

V gene TRBV2 combines with J gene TRBJ1-1; the D gene is possibly TRBD1 (6 bases). Germline V CDR1 and CDR2: SNHLY, FYNNEI. The CDR3 sequence is 13 residues long. Trimming left V 6 bases short and J 6 bases short, with 14 bases between. The CDR3 DNA follows: TGTGCCAGCAGGACCCCCGGGGGGCCTGAAGCTTTCTTT. Its protein is CASRTPGGPEAFF. The full variable domain, completed using reference TRBV2 and TRBJ1-1, is EPEVTQTPSHQVTQMGQEVILRCVPISNHLYFYWYRQILGQKVEFLVSFYNNEISEKSEIFDDQFSVERPDGSNFTLKIRSTKLEDSAMYFCASRTPGGPEAFFGQGTRLTVV.

This sequence joins TRBV11-2 and TRBJ1-3, with D possibly being TRBD1 (5 bases). Germline lookup yields CDR1 SGHAT and CDR2 FQNNGV. Trimming removed 0 bases from V and 1 base from J, with 10 bases in between. CDR3 size: 16 residues. The CDR3 region is CASSLEGVLSGNTIYF. CDR3 coding DNA: TGTGCCAGCAGCTTAGAAGGGGTCCTTTCTGGAAACACCATATATTTT.

The rearrangement joins TRBV5-1 to TRBJ2-7, with D possibly being TRBD2 (5 bases). CDR1 is SGHRS and CDR2 is YFSETQ in the germline V gene. There are 14 residues in the CDR3. The germline V and J ends were trimmed by 7 bases and 6 bases, with 20 bases remaining between them. The CDR3 reads CASSRVGGYGEQYF. Written as DNA, the CDR3 is TGCGCCAGCTCGAGGGTGGGTGGTTACGGCGAGCAGTACTTC.

V usage is TRBV20-1 and J usage is TRBJ1-2; D is undetermined. V was cut by 6 bases and J by 8 bases, with 10 bases left in between. The germline gives CDR1 DFQATT, CDR2 SNEGSKA (reference sequence). The CDR3 totals 10 residues. CDR3 residues: CSANSEGYTF. CDR3 coding DNA: TGCAGTGCGAACTCGGAGGGCTACACCTTC.

The J gene is TRBJ1-3, the V gene TRBV29-1; D may be TRBD1 (6 bases). Germline V gene sequence: CDR1 SQVTM, CDR2 ANQGSEA. The V and J ends lost 7 bases and 0 bases respectively, with 10 bases between them. CDR3 length equals 13 residues. The CDR3 coding sequence is TGCAGCGCTGGACAGCCCTCTGGAAACACCATATATTTT. Its protein is CSAGQPSGNTIYF.

This chain links TRBV10-3 with TRBJ2-1, with TRBD1 identical over 8 bases. Looked up from germline, CDR1 is ENHRY and CDR2 is SYGVKD. The CDR3 spans 17 residues. V shed 11 bases and J 3 bases; nucleotides not matched to a gene: 18. This chain's CDR3 is CAVQKAQGTGDYNEQFF. CDR3 bases: TGTGCCGTGCAGAAGGCGCAGGGGACAGGTGACTACAATGAGCAGTTCTTC.

As to this clone: At one end, the junction sequence differs from germline, possibly due to a read error. This chain links TRBV7-8 with TRBJ2-7, with 7 nucleotides matching TRBD1. CDR1 is SGHVS and CDR2 is FQNEAQ in the germline V gene. CDR3 length equals 13 residues. CDR3 residues: CASSLDRIGGPVF. CDR3 nucleotide sequence: TGTGCCAGCAGCTTAGATAGGATAGGGGGCCCTGTTTTC.

The J gene is TRBJ2-5, the V gene TRBV5-1; D might be TRBD2 (5 bases). The germline gives CDR1 SGHRS, CDR2 YFSETQ. The CDR3 is 14 residues long. Trimming took 5 bases from V and 2 from J, leaving 13 bases between them. This chain's CDR3 is CASRPLDSQETQYF. CDR3 DNA sequence: TGCGCCAGCAGGCCGCTGGACTCTCAAGAGACCCAGTACTTC. The full variable domain, in which reference TRBV5-1 and TRBJ2-5 provide the parts outside the CDR3, is KAGVTQTPRYLIKTRGQQVTLSCSPISGHRSVSWYQQTPGQGLQFLFEYFSETQRNKGNFPGRFSGRQFSNSRSEMNVSTLELGDSALYLCASRPLDSQETQYFGPGTRLLVL.

The rearrangement links TRBV11-3 to TRBJ2-1, with 7 nucleotides matching TRBD1. The V gene's germline CDR1 is SGHNT and CDR2 YENEEA. The CDR3 has 15 residues. The trim removed 0 bases at V and 4 bases at J, leaving 3 bases unmatched. As DNA, the CDR3 is TGTGCCAGCAGCTTAGAGGGACAGAAATACAATGAGCAGTTCTTC. It codes for CASSLEGQKYNEQFF. Using reference TRBV11-3 and TRBJ2-1 for the parts outside the CDR3, the full variable domain is EAGVVQSPRYKIIEKKQPVAFWCNPISGHNTLYWYLQNLGQGPELLIRYENEEAVDDSQLPKDRFSAERLKGVDSTLKIQPAELGDSAVYLCASSLEGQKYNEQFFGPGTRLTVL.

The chain has TRBV7-8 and TRBJ1-5, with 7 bases fitting TRBD1. The CDR3 extends over 15 amino acids. Germline trimming cut 4 bases from V and 4 bases from J; bases unmatched to any gene: 7. The V gene's germline CDR1 is SGHVS and CDR2 FQNEAQ. CDR3 bases: TGTGCCAGCAGCTCAGGTCGACAGGGTAATCAGCCCCAGCATTTT. Encoded protein: CASSSGRQGNQPQHF.